The next 26 T cell receptor beta chains were all read from a single sample in a study of cytomegalovirus exposure and HLA in healthy donors. The primer mix had 60 Vbeta and 13 Jbeta primers. The table came from immunoSEQ multiplex PCR; TCRdb's copy has only in-frame clones and leaves some out. The data show roughly 200,000 clones, over 60% seen once. What was sequenced was PBMCs. Receptor source: a middle-aged man in good health and CMV-seronegative.

V is TRBV30 and J is TRBJ1-2, with D perhaps TRBD1 (6 bases). This CDR3 is built from 14 residues. Germline CDR1 is GTSNPN and CDR2 is SVGIG (reference sequence). V lost 4 bases, J lost 1 base, and 13 bases lay in between. The CDR3 loop reads CAWIRRGRNYGYTF. The CDR3 nucleotides are TGTGCCTGGATCCGCAGGGGCCGTAACTATGGCTACACCTTC.

This chain uses TRBV4-3 with TRBJ2-1; TRBD2 matches at 8 bases. Germline V gene data show CDR1 as LGHNA and CDR2 as YSLEER. The CDR3 length is 17 residues. V shed 0 bases, J shed 4 bases, and the junction held 8 bases outside the gene matches. This chain's CDR3 is CASSQDRKLAGYNEQFF. CDR3 coding DNA: TGCGCCAGCAGCCAAGATCGCAAGCTAGCGGGTTACAATGAGCAGTTCTTC.

The V call is TRBV4-1, the J call TRBJ1-2; 10 positions match TRBD1. CDR1 is MGHRA, CDR2 YSYEKL, per germline. V dropped 1 base and J dropped 4; count of bases not matched to a gene: 6. The CDR3 runs to 16 residues. The CDR3 region is CASSQGGTGAVYGYTF. The CDR3 DNA is TGCGCCAGCAGCCAAGGGGGGACAGGGGCGGTCTATGGCTACACCTTC.

V gene TRBV4-1 combines with J gene TRBJ1-5, with D unresolved. The CDR3 runs 15 residues. Germline lookup yields CDR1 MGHRA and CDR2 YSYEKL. V lost 1 base to trimming and J lost 7 bases, with 14 bases between them. The CDR3 here is CASSQGSGSGQPQHF. CDR3 DNA sequence: TGCGCCAGCAGCCAAGGGTCCGGGTCCGGGCAGCCCCAGCATTTT.

J is TRBJ2-5 and V is TRBV5-5; D call uncertain. CDR3 length: 14 amino acids. V lost 4 bases, J lost 2 bases, and 12 bases lay in between. Germline V lookup: CDR1 SGHKS, CDR2 YYEKEE (reference sequence). CDR3 in DNA: TGTGCCAGCAGCCCTGCACATCAACAAGAGACCCAGTACTTC. This encodes CASSPAHQQETQYF.

This chain links TRBV5-1 with TRBJ2-7, with 7 positions matching TRBD1. Germline CDR1 and CDR2: SGHRS and YFSETQ. Trimming cost V 0 bases and J 1 base; bases outside gene matches: 1. CDR3 length: 14 residues. The CDR3 region has the DNA TGCGCCAGCAGCTTGGAGGGACAGTCCTACGAGCAGTACTTC. The encoded protein is CASSLEGQSYEQYF.

The chain is built from TRBV28 and TRBJ1-2, with D maybe TRBD1 (6 bases). The V gene lost 6 bases and the J gene lost 4 bases, with 9 bases spanning the gap. Germline V gene data show CDR1 as MDHEN and CDR2 as SYDVKM. The CDR3 runs to 12 residues. CDR3: CASSSTGYGYTF. DNA of the CDR3: TGTGCCAGCAGCTCGACAGGCTATGGCTACACCTTC.

The table lists this clone with a few counts. V and J are TRBV7-6 and TRBJ2-1, with a weak D call TRBD2 (8 bases). Per germline, CDR1 SGHVS and CDR2 FNYEAQ. The CDR3 contains 19 residues. V was trimmed by 0 bases and J by 0 bases, leaving 18 bases between them. CDR3 region: CASSLARVSGDSSYNEQFF. CDR3 nucleotides: TGTGCCAGCAGCTTAGCGCGGGTTAGCGGGGACAGCTCCTACAATGAGCAGTTCTTC.

This chain connects TRBV5-1 to TRBJ1-4, with a tentative D call TRBD1 (5 bases). The CDR3 contains 17 residues. Looked up from germline, CDR1 is SGHRS and CDR2 is YFSETQ. Deletions cut 0 bases from V and 0 bases from J, with 12 bases between. The CDR3 is CASSLEGRYATNEKLFF. The CDR3 coding sequence is TGCGCCAGCAGCTTGGAGGGGCGGTATGCAACTAATGAAAAACTGTTTTTT.

The chain employs TRBV5-6 and TRBJ2-3, with D perhaps matching TRBD1 (6 bases). CDR1 SGHDT and CDR2 YYEEEE come from the germline V gene. The CDR3 is 16 amino acids. The V gene lost 4 bases and the J gene lost 3 bases, with 18 bases spanning the gap. The CDR3 sequence is CASSTRQVRGTDTQYF. DNA of the CDR3: TGTGCCAGCAGCACACGACAGGTCAGAGGTACAGATACGCAGTATTTT. The full variable domain, with the rest looked up from reference TRBV5-6 and TRBJ2-3, is DAGVTQSPTHLIKTRGQQVTLRCSPKSGHDTVSWYQQALGQGPQFIFQYYEEEERQRGNFPDRFSGHQFPNYSSELNVNALLLGDSALYLCASSTRQVRGTDTQYFGPGTRLTVL.

As concerns this clone: In the same sample, other DNA sequences code for this CDR3. The chain joins TRBV7-2 to TRBJ2-3, with 11 positions matching TRBD2. V gave up 5 bases and J gave up 2 bases; unmatched junction bases: 6. The CDR3 has 16 residues. Germline V gene data show CDR1 as SGHTA and CDR2 as FQGNSA. The CDR3: CASSPLAGGVTDTQYF. The CDR3 coding sequence is TGTGCCAGCAGCCCCTTAGCGGGAGGGGTCACAGATACGCAGTATTTT.

The CDR3 spells CSVLSGANVLTF. The CDR3 region has the DNA TGCAGCGTTCTCTCTGGGGCCAACGTCCTGACTTTC. The genes are TRBV29-1 and TRBJ2-6; D unclear. The CDR3 has 12 residues. V gave up 5 bases and J gave up 0 bases, with 2 bases separating them. Germline lookup yields CDR1 SQVTM and CDR2 ANQGSEA.

The V call is TRBV20-1, the J call TRBJ2-7, with TRBD1 identical over 9 bases. V was clipped by 5 bases and J by 7 bases; unmatched bases: 3. The germline V gene has CDR1 DFQATT and CDR2 SNEGSKA (reference sequence). This CDR3 is built from 11 residues. CDR3 in amino acids: CSARTGEEQYF. The CDR3 DNA reads as TGCAGTGCTCGGACAGGGGAGGAGCAGTACTTC.

The chain combines TRBV9 with TRBJ2-7; 7 bases agree with TRBD2. J was trimmed by 0 bases and V by 3 bases; bases with no gene match: 3. This CDR3 is built from 14 residues. CDR1 SGDLS and CDR2 YYNGEE come from the germline V gene. The CDR3 bases are TGTGCCAGCAGCGCCGGGACTACCTCCTACGAGCAGTACTTC. Residues: CASSAGTTSYEQYF. Filled out from reference TRBV9 and TRBJ2-7, the complete variable domain reads DSGVTQTPKHLITATGQRVTLRCSPRSGDLSVYWYQQSLDQGLQFLIQYYNGEERAKGNILERFSAQQFPDLHSELNLSSLELGDSALYFCASSAGTTSYEQYFGPGTRLTVT.

The chain is built from TRBV7-9 and TRBJ2-1; 12 bases are shared with TRBD2. The junction had 11 bases not matched to a gene; V was cut back by 3 bases and J by 5 bases. CDR1 is SEHNR, CDR2 FQNEAQ, per germline (reference sequence). The CDR3 is 18 residues long. The CDR3 DNA reads as TGTGCCAGCAGCTTCCTCCCGACTAGCGGGAGCTTGAACAATGAGCAGTTCTTC. Encoded protein: CASSFLPTSGSLNNEQFF.

The chain links TRBV7-9 to TRBJ1-2, with unresolved D. CDR3 length equals 14 residues. In germline, CDR1 is SEHNR, CDR2 FQNEAQ (reference sequence). Trimming shortened V by 5 bases and J by 5 bases, and 15 bases separated the two germline ends. DNA of the CDR3: TGTGCCAGCAGCAGAGGAACAAGAAAATATGGCTACACCTTC. As protein: CASSRGTRKYGYTF.

The chain recombines TRBV20-1 with TRBJ2-7; D is unclear. From germline, CDR1 is DFQATT and CDR2 SNEGSKA (reference sequence). The CDR3 extends over 11 amino acids. V was clipped by 1 base and J by 6 bases, with 7 bases between them. The CDR3: CSARAVLEQYF. As DNA, the CDR3 is TGCAGTGCTAGAGCGGTTCTCGAGCAGTACTTC.

This clone was counted between two and nine times. The V and J genes are TRBV6-5 and TRBJ1-6, with 9 nucleotides matching TRBD1. V lost 4 bases and J lost 9; bases outside the gene matches: 7. This CDR3 spans 15 amino acids. Germline V CDR1 and CDR2: MNHEY, SVGAGI. The CDR3 DNA follows: TGTGCCAGCAGTTCCAAGGGGACAGGGTTTTCACCCCTCCACTTT. It encodes CASSSKGTGFSPLHF.

This clone was detected a few times. The chain combines TRBV6-6 with TRBJ1-2; unclear D gene. Germline assignment: CDR1 MNHNY and CDR2 SVGAGI (reference sequence). V was clipped by 4 bases and J by 5 bases, with 8 bases between them. The CDR3 extends over 12 amino acids. The CDR3: CASSLTDYGYTF. The CDR3 nucleotides are TGTGCCAGCAGTTTAACAGATTATGGCTACACCTTC.

The chain uses TRBV19 and TRBJ1-5; 8 bases are shared with TRBD1. This CDR3 contains 14 residues. The germline V gene encodes CDR1 LNHDA and CDR2 SQIVND (reference sequence). V was clipped by 7 bases and J by 3 bases; unmatched bases: 5. The CDR3 loop is CASNPTGVNQPQHF. Written as DNA, the CDR3 is TGTGCCAGTAACCCGACAGGGGTCAATCAGCCCCAGCATTTT.

This chain connects TRBV2 to TRBJ1-5, with 7 bases fitting TRBD1. Germline trimming cut 5 bases from V and 5 bases from J; bases unmatched to any gene: 12. Looked up from germline, CDR1 is SNHLY and CDR2 is FYNNEI. The CDR3 runs 16 residues. In DNA form, the CDR3 reads TGTGCCAGCAGTCCTGAACGACAGGGACGATATCAGCCCCAGCATTTT. It is translated as CASSPERQGRYQPQHF.

Only a few counts were recorded for this clone. The rearrangement links TRBV19 to TRBJ1-2, with 7 positions matching TRBD1. This CDR3 spans 14 amino acids. The germline gives CDR1 LNHDA, CDR2 SQIVND (reference sequence). J was trimmed by 0 bases and V by 5 bases; bases with no gene match: 3. CDR3 bases: TGTGCCAGTAGTTTTCAGGGGGCTAACTATGGCTACACCTTC. Protein: CASSFQGANYGYTF.

On this clone itself: The same CDR3 is also encoded by other DNA sequences in this sample. The rearrangement uses TRBV19 and TRBJ2-7; TRBD2 matches at 7 bases. J was trimmed by 0 bases and V by 4 bases; bases with no gene match: 0. This CDR3 has 13 residues. Germline CDR1 is LNHDA and CDR2 is SQIVND (reference sequence). In DNA form, the CDR3 reads TGTGCCAGTAGTAGCGGGAGCTCCTACGAGCAGTACTTC. Translation: CASSSGSSYEQYF.

V gene TRBV6-5 combines with J gene TRBJ2-7; possibly TRBD1 for D (5 bases). The CDR3 covers 16 residues. Trimming stripped 0 bases from V and 6 bases from J, with 18 bases between. Germline V lookup: CDR1 MNHEY, CDR2 SVGAGI. The CDR3 bases are TGTGCCAGCAGTTACTCGACAGCCGGCCGGATGCTCGAGCAGTACTTC. Translation gives CASSYSTAGRMLEQYF.

V gene TRBV6-4 combines with J gene TRBJ2-3; 8 positions agree with TRBD1. V gave up 4 bases and J gave up 1 base; unmatched junction bases: 7. Germline-derived CDR1 and CDR2 are MRHNA and SNTAGT. The length of the CDR3 is 16 residues. The CDR3 coding sequence is TGTGCCAGCAGTGGGAAGACAGGGGACGGCACAGATACGCAGTATTTT. The encoded protein is CASSGKTGDGTDTQYF.

The chain uses TRBV29-1 and TRBJ2-7; tentative D call: TRBD2 (6 bases). CDR1 SQVTM and CDR2 ANQGSEA come from the germline V gene. This CDR3 contains 14 residues. Trimming cost V 4 bases and J 0 bases, with 13 bases left between them. The CDR3 DNA reads as TGCAGCGTTGGTGGTGGGGGGAACTCCTACGAGCAGTACTTC. It is translated as CSVGGGGNSYEQYF.